This T cell receptor (beta chain) was recovered during a study of blood T cell repertoires in COVID-19. The overall study: Acute and convalescent COVID-19 specimens originated in the United States, Italy and Spain. Sample material is recorded as cDNA or gDNA derived from T cells, B-cell-depleted T cells, or PBMCs.

In the source study's methods: Amplifying reference gene primers gave estimates of nucleated cell counts. Data came from immunoSEQ multiplex PCR; TCRdb stores just in-frame clones and leaves some out. V, J and clone size derive from that table, while D and trimming were established from the DNA sequence. Of roughly 200,000 clones in the sample, about nine tenths were seen once. Sequencing was performed on peripheral blood. The TCR sequence derives from a woman aged 25 to 45 with acute or convalescent COVID-19.

The CDR3 protein is CASSLRYNEKLFF. Here the CDR3 DNA reads TGTGCCAGCAGCTTGCGATATAATGAAAAACTGTTTTTT. The chain has TRBV11-2 and TRBJ1-4, with D uncertain. Trimming removed 3 bases from V and 4 bases from J, with 6 bases in between. The CDR3 totals 13 residues. Germline V gene lookup returns CDR1 SGHAT and CDR2 FQNNGV.